This is a list of T cell receptor beta chains from one sample in a study of OX40 agonist ivuxolimab in advanced cancers. TCRdb's table, derived via immunoSEQ multiplex PCR, lists solely in-frame clones and lacks some. The sample gives about 110,000 clones, less than 95% of which show up once; approximately 0.5% is in the top ten. The sequencing used CD4+ or CD8+ T cells sorted from blood, collected in a trial of the OX40 agonist ivuxolimab. The receptors derive from an adult with an advanced solid tumor such as melanoma, head and neck, liver or kidney cancer. Each CDR3 is given with its conserved first and last residue. D genes are given only for firm matches. Part of the rows lack a size; the others show once, few, many or a class for expanded clones.

>TRBV5-4|.|TRBJ1-2|few
TGTGCCAGCAGCGGCCGGACAGACCTCTATGGCTACACCTTC
CASSGRTDLYGYTF
>TRBV5-1|.|TRBJ2-2|.
TGCGCCAGCAGGTCGTTTCAGGGACGGGGCACCGGGGAGCTGTTTTTT
CASRSFQGRGTGELFF
>TRBV18|.|TRBJ1-5|.
TGTGCCAGCTCTGGACGGGACAATCAGCCCCAGCATTTT
CASSGRDNQPQHF
>TRBV7-2|TRBD2|TRBJ2-7|once
TGTGCCAGCAGCTTAGCCTCCCGAGCGGGGGGGGGTTACGAGCAGTACTTC
CASSLASRAGGGYEQYF
>TRBV7-9|TRBD1|TRBJ1-4|few
TGTGCCAGCAGCTTTGGAACAGGGGGCGGCACTAATGAAAAACTGTTTTTT
CASSFGTGGGTNEKLFF
>TRBV27|.|TRBJ2-7|once
TGTGCCAGCACAGGAAGAGGCACAGGGAGAGGGTACGAGCAGTACTTC
CASTGRGTGRGYEQYF
>TRBV2|.|TRBJ2-7|.
TGTGCCAGCATGGGTGGCGTGGGGGCCTACGAGCAGTACTTC
CASMGGVGAYEQYF
>TRBV28|TRBD1|TRBJ1-1|.
TGTGCCAGCAGTTTACGAAACAGGGGGCTTATGAACACTGAAGCTTTCTTT
CASSLRNRGLMNTEAFF
>TRBV5-1|TRBD1|TRBJ2-2|.
TGCGCCAGCAGCGCCCGACAGGGGGCGGACACCGGGGAGCTGTTTTTT
CASSARQGADTGELFF
>TRBV11-2|.|TRBJ2-1|.
TGTGCCAGCAGCTTAGATTCCGCGGGGTTTTACAATGAGCAGTTCTTC
CASSLDSAGFYNEQFF
>TRBV6-4|.|TRBJ1-2|.
TGTGCCAGCAGTGCCCGGACGGGAAATTATGGCTACACCTTC
CASSARTGNYGYTF
>TRBV5-1|TRBD1|TRBJ1-6|.
TGCGCCAGCAGCTCCCAGGGGGGGAGTTCCTATAATTCACCCCTCCACTTT
CASSSQGGSSYNSPLHF
>TRBV7-9|.|TRBJ2-1|once
TGTGCCAGCAGCTGGGGGAGGCGGGACAGCAACAATGAGCAGTTCTTC
CASSWGRRDSNNEQFF
>TRBV27|.|TRBJ1-2|.
TGTGCCAGCAGGGTCGGAGGGAACTATGGCTACACCTTC
CASRVGGNYGYTF
>TRBV6-5|.|TRBJ2-7|.
TGTGCCAGCAGTTACGTGGGCAACGAGCAGTACTTC
CASSYVGNEQYF
>TRBV2|TRBD1|TRBJ1-1|few
TGTGCCAGCCGCCTCGAAACAGGGGGGAACACTGAAGCTTTCTTT
CASRLETGGNTEAFF
>TRBV10-3|.|TRBJ2-1|.
TGTGCCATCAGTGAGTCTGAAGCAGGGAGGAATGAGCAGTTCTTC
CAISESEAGRNEQFF
>TRBV7-3|.|TRBJ2-4|.
TGTGCCAGCAGCGAGGGAACCGGGGACATTCAGTACTTC
CASSEGTGDIQYF
>TRBV6-1|TRBD1|TRBJ2-7|.
TGTGCCAGCAGTGGGACAGGACCCCCTTCCTACGAGCAGTACTTC
CASSGTGPPSYEQYF
>TRBV10-3|.|TRBJ2-3|once
TGTGCCATCAGTGACCGACAGGAATTCTCTAGCACAGATACGCAGTATTTT
CAISDRQEFSSTDTQYF
>TRBV28|.|TRBJ2-7|.
TGTGCCAGCAGCCGGGGGGGACAGGGTAGCGAGCAGTACTTC
CASSRGGQGSEQYF
>TRBV7-9|.|TRBJ1-1|.
TGTGCCAGCAGCTTAGATGGGAGGGCATGGGATGAAGCTTTCTTT
CASSLDGRAWDEAFF
>TRBV5-4|TRBD1|TRBJ1-1|.
TGTGCCAGCAGCAAATGGGACAGGGAGAACACTGAAGCTTTCTTT
CASSKWDRENTEAFF
>TRBV7-2|TRBD2|TRBJ2-3|.
TGTGCCAGCAGCTTAGATAGCGGGACCACAGATACGCAGTATTTT
CASSLDSGTTDTQYF
>TRBV7-2|TRBD2|TRBJ2-3|.
TGTGCCAGCAGCAACAGACTAGCGGGGGGTAGCACAGATACGCAGTATTTT
CASSNRLAGGSTDTQYF
>TRBV15|.|TRBJ1-2|.
TGTGCCACCAGGGCCGCCTTCCAACATGGCTACACCTTC
CATRAAFQHGYTF
>TRBV16|.|TRBJ1-5|.
TGTGCCAGCAGCCAATCTGGCAATCAGCCCCAGCATTTT
CASSQSGNQPQHF
>TRBV7-2|.|TRBJ2-7|once
TGTGCCAGCAGCTTAGACCCTCCAGGCGAGCAGTACTTC
CASSLDPPGEQYF
>TRBV7-3|.|TRBJ2-3|.
TGTGCCAGCAGCCGCTCCCCACCAGATACGCAGTATTTT
CASSRSPPDTQYF
>TRBV4-2|.|TRBJ2-7|.
TGTGCCAGCAGCCATGCGCTACAGGGAAACGAGCAGTACTTC
CASSHALQGNEQYF
>TRBV6-6|TRBD1|TRBJ1-5|.
TGTGCCAGCAGTTACTCAACAGGGGACGTTCAGCCCCAGCATTTT
CASSYSTGDVQPQHF
>TRBV4-3|TRBD2|TRBJ2-2|.
TGCGCCAGCAGCCAAGATCCTAGCGGGGCGGACGGGGAGCTGTTTTTT
CASSQDPSGADGELFF
>TRBV7-9|TRBD2|TRBJ2-3|.
TGTGCCAGCAGCTTAGCGTTGGGCGGGGGGACAGATACGCAGTATTTT
CASSLALGGGTDTQYF
>TRBV5-4|.|TRBJ1-6|.
TGTGCCAGCAGCTTGGAGGACGGAATTAATTCACCCCTCCACTTT
CASSLEDGINSPLHF
>TRBV19|TRBD1|TRBJ1-2|.
TGTGCCAGTAGTTACAAAGGGACAGCTAGTCCTAACTATGGCTACACCTTC
CASSYKGTASPNYGYTF
>TRBV6-1|TRBD1|TRBJ1-4|.
TGTGCCAGCACTAGGACAGGGTATGGTGAAAAACTGTTTTTT
CASTRTGYGEKLFF